What follows are 3 T cell receptor beta chains derived from one specimen sequenced in a study of blood T cell repertoires in COVID-19. Generated by immunoSEQ multiplex PCR, the TCRdb table keeps only in-frame clones and is missing some. The sample shows about 210,000 clones, about three quarters of them seen only once. The specimen sequenced was peripheral blood. These receptors were taken from a woman in her 70s with acute or convalescent COVID-19.

The V gene is TRBV5-8, the J gene TRBJ2-6; D remains unclear. The CDR3 runs to 14 residues. Deletions cut 6 bases from V and 3 bases from J, with 10 bases between. Germline CDR1 and CDR2: SGHTS and YDEGEE. In DNA, the CDR3 is TGTGCCAGCACCTCCTTTGTTGGGGCCAACGTCCTGACTTTC. Protein: CASTSFVGANVLTF. Full variable domain (remainder filled in from reference TRBV5-8 and TRBJ2-6): EAGVTQSPTHLIKTRGQQATLRCSPISGHTSVYWYQQALGLGLQFLLWYDEGEERNRGNFPPRFSGRQFPNYSSELNVNALELEDSALYLCASTSFVGANVLTFGAGSRLTVL.

CDR3 DNA: TGTGCCAGCAGAACTCTCGGACAGGGGAGAACTGAAGCTTTCTTT. This codes for CASRTLGQGRTEAFF. This sequence joins TRBV6-6 and TRBJ1-1, with TRBD1 identical over 9 bases. V gave up 6 bases and J gave up 5 bases; unmatched junction bases: 10. CDR3 length: 15 residues. CDR1 is MNHNY and CDR2 is SVGAGI in the germline V gene (reference sequence).

The chain links TRBV18 to TRBJ1-4; a possible D gene is TRBD1 (6 bases). This CDR3 is 14 amino acids long. The V end lost 4 bases, the J end lost 5 bases, and 11 bases lay between the germline ends. The germline V gene encodes CDR1 KGHSH and CDR2 LQKENI. The CDR3 nucleotides read TGTGCCAGCTCACTCTCAGGACAGAATGAAAAACTGTTTTTT. Protein: CASSLSGQNEKLFF.